These T cell receptor beta chains were read from a single sample in a study of OX40 agonist ivuxolimab in advanced cancers. Profiled with immunoSEQ multiplex PCR; TCRdb holds only in-frame clones, not every one. The table has some 63,000 clones, 87% seen once. This specimen was CD4+ or CD8+ T cells sorted from blood, taken in a trial of the OX40 agonist ivuxolimab. These receptor sequences come from an adult with an advanced solid tumor such as melanoma, head and neck, liver or kidney cancer. The CDR3 runs from the conserved cysteine through the conserved F or W. The D gene is left open where the match is weak. Rows may omit the clone size; those that give it use once, few, many or a size class.

v_call	clone_size	j_call	d_call	cdr3_aa	cdr3_nt
TRBV7-2	.	TRBJ1-1	.	CASSLGTVMNTEAFF	TGTGCCAGCAGCTTAGGGACAGTAATGAACACTGAAGCTTTCTTT
TRBV30	.	TRBJ2-7	.	CAWTRMDRPLEQYF	TGTGCCTGGACCCGTATGGACAGACCCCTCGAGCAGTACTTC
TRBV11-3	.	TRBJ2-5	TRBD2	CASSTGLAQWETQYF	TGTGCCAGCAGCACCGGACTAGCCCAGTGGGAGACCCAGTACTTC
TRBV7-9	.	TRBJ2-1	.	CASSLAYGSLFAEQFF	TGTGCCAGCAGCTTAGCGTATGGGTCCCTGTTTGCGGAGCAGTTCTTC
TRBV10-3	.	TRBJ2-5	.	CAIRGQETQYF	TGTGCCATCAGGGGTCAAGAGACCCAGTACTTC
TRBV5-1	.	TRBJ1-2	.	CASNPDRSPNYGYTF	TGCGCCAGCAACCCTGACAGGTCTCCTAACTATGGCTACACCTTC
TRBV2	.	TRBJ1-4	.	CASSVVSEKLFF	TGTGCCAGCAGTGTAGTTTCTGAAAAACTGTTTTTT
TRBV5-4	.	TRBJ2-3	.	CASSLEGADTQYF	TGTGCCAGCAGCTTGGAAGGCGCAGATACGCAGTATTTT
TRBV10-3	.	TRBJ2-7	TRBD1	CAISDGTVQYEQYF	TGTGCCATCAGTGATGGGACAGTCCAGTACGAGCAGTACTTC
TRBV5-6	.	TRBJ2-7	.	CASSLGGHNYEQYF	TGTGCCAGCAGCTTGGGGGGACACAACTACGAGCAGTACTTC
TRBV6-5	.	TRBJ2-5	.	CASSPRTLLTQYF	TGTGCCAGCAGTCCCCGGACTCTTTTGACCCAGTACTTC
TRBV19	once	TRBJ2-1	.	CASSIVSGRDEQFF	TGTGCCAGTAGTATAGTAAGCGGACGAGATGAGCAGTTCTTC
TRBV6-5	.	TRBJ2-1	TRBD2	CASSYFLAGAGDEQFF	TGTGCCAGCAGTTATTTTCTAGCGGGAGCTGGAGATGAGCAGTTCTTC
TRBV6-4	.	TRBJ2-3	.	CASSAREDRGTQYF	TGTGCCAGCAGTGCGAGGGAAGATCGAGGTACGCAGTATTTT
TRBV29-1	.	TRBJ1-5	TRBD1	CSVADRGNQPQHF	TGCAGCGTCGCGGACAGGGGCAATCAGCCCCAGCATTTT
TRBV19	.	TRBJ2-1	TRBD1	CASSMGTGYDNEQFF	TGTGCCAGTAGTATGGGGACAGGGTACGACAATGAGCAGTTCTTC
TRBV18	.	TRBJ2-7	.	CASSPRDGAYEQYF	TGTGCCAGCTCACCACGGGACGGAGCCTACGAGCAGTACTTC
TRBV10-3	.	TRBJ1-5	.	CAISGGAGNSNQPQHF	TGTGCCATCAGTGGGGGGGCAGGGAATAGCAATCAGCCCCAGCATTTT